This T cell receptor beta chain appears in the sequencing data of a study of beta chain features in type 1 diabetes. Across the study: Patients shared similar age, gender and cell yields with healthy donors.

Each of the CD4+ naive, central memory, regulatory and stem cell-like memory populations was sorted via CD45RO/CCR7/CD25/CD127/CD95/CD27. TCRB transcripts that were expressed got sequenced, as all of the isolated RNA had been reverse transcribed. This table comes from immunoSEQ multiplex PCR, and its TCRdb copy is limited to in-frame clones, with some not included. Of nearly 700,000 clones listed, around an eighth are singletons. From germline, CDR1 is SGHVS and CDR2 FNYEAQ. With 0 bases clipped from V and 6 bases from J, the junction kept 10 bases outside the gene matches. The CDR3 is 16 residues long. As regards this clone: What it binds is unknown.

Points from the study as a whole: All four CD4+ subsets from Type 1 diabetes patients carried moderately but significantly shorter TCRB CDR3s. The study found that naive, central memory and Treg TCRB repertoires appeared more similar in patients than in healthy donors. Fewer insertions but more deletions were seen at VDJ junctions in type 1 diabetes patients.

The V call is TRBV7-6, the J call TRBJ1-2, with 7 bases lining up with TRBD1. The receptor was derived from a young man with type 1 diabetes. The sequenced sample consisted of naive CD4+ T cells from blood. CDR3 bases: TGTGCCAGCAGCTTAGCGCCATCGGGGCAGGGGGATGGCTACACCTTC. This gives the protein CASSLAPSGQGDGYTF.